This is a list of T cell receptor beta chains from one sample in a study of T-cell reconstitution after alpha-beta-depleted transplantation in children. TCRdb analysed the PCR reads with MiXCR anew, one entry per CDR3 protein. There are about 540,000 distinct CDR3 sequences in the sample; around 19% occur only once, and 2.5% to 4% lies in the top ten. Sample: PBMCs from the stem cell graft donor, taken from the stem cell graft. Receptors were obtained from a human donor who donated a stem cell graft to a child with acute lymphoblastic leukemia. Both conserved end residues are part of each CDR3. The order of the fields is clone size, V gene, J gene, D gene, CDR3 DNA, CDR3 protein. D genes are given only for firm matches. Rows may omit the clone size; those that give it use once, few, many or a size class.

.	TRBV5-1	TRBJ1-1	.	TGCGCCAGCAGCCTCCGGTCCCGAGGAACTGAAGCTTTCTTT	CASSLRSRGTEAFF
.	TRBV7-3	TRBJ2-3	.	TGTGCCAGCAGTACTGGTGGGGGGAGGAGTCCAGATACGCAGTATTTT	CASSTGGGRSPDTQYF
.	TRBV27	TRBJ2-6	.	TGTGCCAGCAGTTTATCATACGTTGGTGGGGCCAACGTCCTGACTTTC	CASSLSYVGGANVLTF
.	TRBV5-1	TRBJ2-1	.	TGCGCCAGCAGCTTGGTATCTCTCAGGGGCCCTGCGGGGGACTTTGAGCAGTTCTTC	CASSLVSLRGPAGDFEQFF
few	TRBV20-1	TRBJ1-1	TRBD1	TGCAGTGCTAGTCCCGATCACATCACAGGGGGTGACACTGAAGCTTTCTTT	CSASPDHITGGDTEAFF
few	TRBV27	TRBJ2-7	TRBD1	TGTGCCAGCAGTTTAGGGGGACAGGGAGCTGTCGAGCAGTACTTC	CASSLGGQGAVEQYF
.	TRBV24-1	TRBJ2-4	TRBD2	TGTGCCACCAGTGATCCTCAAGAAGTAGCGGGAGAAGGAAACATTCAGTACTTC	CATSDPQEVAGEGNIQYF
.	TRBV5-6	TRBJ2-2	.	TGTGCCAGCAGCTTGCAGGGACGTCTGCGAACCGGGGAGCTGTTTTTT	CASSLQGRLRTGELFF
.	TRBV9	TRBJ2-7	.	TGTGCCAGCCGCCCGGGCACCGATGGGGAGCAGTACTTC	CASRPGTDGEQYF
few	TRBV5-1	TRBJ2-3	.	TGCGCCAGCAGCTTATGGAGGTTCACAGATACGCAGTATTTT	CASSLWRFTDTQYF
few	TRBV5-1	TRBJ1-1	.	TGCGCCAGCAGCTTGGGATCGAGTTTGAGGCGCGAAGCTTTCTTT	CASSLGSSLRREAFF
.	TRBV5-6	TRBJ1-2	TRBD1	TGTGCCAGCAGCTCCCAGGAGACAGGGTGGCTTGGCTATGGCTACACCTTC	CASSSQETGWLGYGYTF
.	TRBV5-1	TRBJ2-1	TRBD2	TGCGCCAGCACCCTAAGACTAGCGGGAGGCGGGGAGCAGTTCTTC	CASTLRLAGGGEQFF
few	TRBV7-9	TRBJ2-6	TRBD1	TGTGCCAGCAGCCTGACAGGGGGAGCTGGGGCCAACGTCCTGACTTTC	CASSLTGGAGANVLTF
.	TRBV7-6	TRBJ2-3	TRBD2	TGTGCCAGCAGCTTCCCTGGGAGGGGAGGCACAGATACGCAGTATTTT	CASSFPGRGGTDTQYF
few	TRBV4-1	TRBJ2-1	.	TGCGCCAGCAGTTCTACGAGCGCCCAGGGAGGTGGAAATGAGCAGTTCTTC	CASSSTSAQGGGNEQFF
.	TRBV9	TRBJ2-3	TRBD2	TGTGCCAGCAGCGCACACCGGACTAGCGGAGGTGGAGATACGCAGTATTTT	CASSAHRTSGGGDTQYF
.	TRBV7-9	TRBJ2-3	TRBD2	TGTGCCAGCAGATCGACTAGCGGGAAGGCAGATACGCAGTATTTT	CASRSTSGKADTQYF
few	TRBV10-3	TRBJ2-3	TRBD2	TGTGCCATCAGTTCGAAACTAGCGGGGGTCACAGATACGCAGTATTTT	CAISSKLAGVTDTQYF
.	TRBV7-6	TRBJ2-7	.	TGTGCCAGCAGCTTAGGGACAGAGCCCGAGCAGTACTTC	CASSLGTEPEQYF
few	TRBV5-1	TRBJ1-1	.	TGCGCCAGCAGCCCCGGGGCTTCGAACACTGAAGCTTTCTTT	CASSPGASNTEAFF
.	TRBV12-3/TRBV12-4	TRBJ2-2	.	TGTGCCAGCAGTTCGGCGGGACTTAACACCGGGGAGCTGTTTTTT	CASSSAGLNTGELFF
few	TRBV18	TRBJ2-5	TRBD1	TGTGCCAGCTCACGGGGACAGCTCGGGGAGACCCAGTACTTC	CASSRGQLGETQYF
.	TRBV6-2/TRBV6-3	TRBJ2-1	TRBD1	TGTGACAGCAGTTATTTGACAGGGTCCAATGAGCAGTTCTTC	CDSSYLTGSNEQFF
.	TRBV6-2/TRBV6-3	TRBJ1-2	.	TGTGCCAGCAGTTACTCGTCAGTCCCTAACTATGGCTACACCTTC	CASSYSSVPNYGYTF
.	TRBV15	TRBJ2-5	TRBD2	TGTGCCACCAGCAGACCTGCGGGAGGCCAAGAGACCCAGTACTTC	CATSRPAGGQETQYF
few	TRBV12-3/TRBV12-4	TRBJ1-5	TRBD1	TGTGCCAGCGGGTGGACAGGGATCAATCAGCCCCAGCATTTT	CASGWTGINQPQHF
.	TRBV4-2	TRBJ2-2	.	TGTGCCAGCAGCCAAGCTGCGGACTCCACCGGGGAGCTGTTTTTT	CASSQAADSTGELFF
few	TRBV7-6	TRBJ2-7	.	TGTGCCAGCAGCTTAGTTGACCCACCCCGAGGCTCCTACGAGCAGTACTTC	CASSLVDPPRGSYEQYF
many	TRBV5-1	TRBJ2-7	.	TGCGCCAGCAGCTTGACGAACTCCTACGAGCAGTACTTC	CASSLTNSYEQYF
few	TRBV29-1	TRBJ2-1	.	TGCAGCGTTGGAGGGTTGAGGTTCTTC	CSVGGLRFF
.	TRBV6-1	TRBJ2-2	.	TGTGCCAGCAGCCAACAGGGCTCCGGGGAGCTGTTTTTT	CASSQQGSGELFF
.	TRBV3-1	TRBJ2-2	.	TGTGCCAGCAGTATGAGGGGTCCCCGCTTCAACACCGGGGAGCTGTTTTTT	CASSMRGPRFNTGELFF
few	TRBV12-3/TRBV12-4	TRBJ1-4	TRBD1	TGTGCCAGCAGTTCGGCGTTACAGGGGCGTCGGGAAAAACTGTTTTTT	CASSSALQGRREKLFF
.	TRBV3-1	TRBJ1-6	.	TGTGCCAGCAGCCAAGTGGGGAGGGTAGATTCACCCCTCCACTTT	CASSQVGRVDSPLHF
.	TRBV5-1	TRBJ2-3	TRBD2	TGCGCCAGCAGCTTCATCCCAATGACTAGCGGGAGGGCAGATACGCAGTATTTT	CASSFIPMTSGRADTQYF
.	TRBV5-1	TRBJ2-1	.	TGCGCCAGCAGCTTAGATCCGACCTACAATGAGCAGTTCTTC	CASSLDPTYNEQFF
.	TRBV10-3	TRBJ1-5	TRBD1	TGTGCCATCCGGGTCAGGGGGAATCAGCCCCAGCATTTT	CAIRVRGNQPQHF
few	TRBV12-3/TRBV12-4	TRBJ2-3	.	TGTGCCAGCACCCCACGAGGAGGCACAGATACGCAGTATTTT	CASTPRGGTDTQYF
.	TRBV7-9	TRBJ2-7	.	TGTGCCAGCAGCTTTGACGAGCAGTACTTC	CASSFDEQYF
.	TRBV19	TRBJ2-6	.	TGTGCCACCCGGTCCTCTGGGGCCAACGTCCTGACTTTC	CATRSSGANVLTF
.	TRBV5-1	TRBJ1-1	.	TGCGCCAGCAGCTTGGCGCAGGGGAGGACTGAAGCTTTCTTT	CASSLAQGRTEAFF